Following are 21 T cell receptor beta chains from one sample sequenced in a study of blood T cells in healthy people across ages. With a J-beta primer mix and a sample-barcoded 5' primer, a second PCR ran about 7 to 11 cycles. TCRdb passed the 5' RACE reads through MiXCR, listing each CDR3 protein once. The data contain some 1,800,000 distinct CDR3 sequences, about two fifths of them singletons. The source material was blood. The receptor set was obtained from a human donor in good health.

This clonotype showed up just a few times. The V and J genes are TRBV29-1 and TRBJ2-5; D call uncertain. Germline V gene sequence: CDR1 SQVTM, CDR2 ANQGSEA. This CDR3 comprises 14 residues. The germline V and J ends were trimmed by 5 bases and 2 bases, with 15 bases remaining between them. The CDR3 region has the DNA TGCAGCGTTTTAGGTGTGGCGGATCAAGAGACCCAGTACTTC. Protein: CSVLGVADQETQYF.

This chain links TRBV15 with TRBJ2-1; the D is unclear. This CDR3 contains 18 residues. Looked up from germline, CDR1 is LNHNV and CDR2 is YYDKDF (reference sequence). V gave up 0 bases and J gave up 7 bases, with 22 bases separating them. The CDR3 nucleotides read TGTGCCACCAGCAGAGATCTACCCCTCACGATGGGGAATAATGAGCAGTTCTTC. It is translated as CATSRDLPLTMGNNEQFF.

The chain is built from TRBV5-1 and TRBJ2-3; 7 nucleotides match TRBD2. Germline CDR1 and CDR2: SGHRS and YFSETQ. Trimming took 2 bases from V and 1 from J; bases not matched to a gene: 4. There are 15 residues in the CDR3. The CDR3 spells CASSLAGLGTDTQYF. CDR3 coding DNA: TGCGCCAGCAGCTTAGCGGGGTTGGGCACAGATACGCAGTATTTT.

The chain carries TRBV13 and TRBJ2-7; no clear D. The CDR3 runs 13 residues. The germline gives CDR1 PRHDT, CDR2 FYEKMQ (reference sequence). The V end was cut by 5 bases, the J end by 0 bases, with 8 bases between. This CDR3 reads CASSLQLSYEQYF. As DNA, the CDR3 is TGTGCCAGCAGCCTTCAACTCTCCTACGAGCAGTACTTC.

This chain links TRBV28 with TRBJ2-7, with 8 bases that match TRBD1. The germline V gene has CDR1 MDHEN and CDR2 SYDVKM. The CDR3 is 17 amino acids. The ends lost 5 bases at V and 0 bases at J; junction bases unmatched: 12. The CDR3 bases are TGTGCCAGCAGTCCTTGGGACAGGACAACGGGCTCCTACGAGCAGTACTTC. As protein: CASSPWDRTTGSYEQYF.

This clonotype was observed a handful of times. The V and J genes are TRBV4-3 and TRBJ2-5; the match to TRBD1 covers 7 bases. J lost 2 bases, V lost 4 bases, and 10 bases had no gene match. The CDR3 is made up of 16 amino acids. Looked up from germline, CDR1 is LGHNA and CDR2 is YSLEER. CDR3 sequence: CASSPGPRGPQETQYF. DNA of the CDR3: TGCGCCAGCAGCCCAGGGCCTAGGGGGCCACAAGAGACCCAGTACTTC.

This clonotype was seen only a few times. V usage is TRBV6-6 and J usage is TRBJ1-1; D unclear. Germline CDR1 reads MNHNY; CDR2 reads SVGAGI (reference sequence). Trimming cost V 2 bases and J 4 bases, with 11 bases left between them. This CDR3 contains 14 residues. Here the CDR3 DNA reads TGTGCCAGCAGTTACGAGGGTTCTTCCACTGAAGCTTTCTTT. It codes for CASSYEGSSTEAFF.

This clonotype was seen only a few times. The chain couples TRBV29-1 to TRBJ2-1, with 10 bases identical to TRBD2. This CDR3 region has 18 residues. The junction had 14 bases not matched to a gene; V was cut back by 2 bases and J by 4 bases. Germline V gives CDR1 SQVTM, CDR2 ANQGSEA. The DNA of the CDR3 is TGCAGCGTTGAACTCTACTTGAGGACTAGCGGAGGTTACAATGAGCAGTTCTTC. This encodes CSVELYLRTSGGYNEQFF.

Remarks on this clonotype: At one boundary the junction diverges from the germline segment, which might be a read error. V and J are TRBV9 and TRBJ2-2; a weak D match, TRBD2 (5 bases). Germline CDR1 SGDLS, CDR2 YYNGEE. The CDR3 runs to 13 residues. CDR3 region: CASSVGGTGKLFF. For the CDR3, the DNA is TGTGCCAGCAGCGTAGGAGGTACCGGGAAGCTGTTTTTT.

This clonotype was seen more than once but under ten times. The rearrangement uses TRBV29-1 and TRBJ2-1; 7 bases are a match to TRBD1. This CDR3 contains 14 residues. Germline values: CDR1 SQVTM, CDR2 ANQGSEA. V was clipped by 7 bases and J by 3 bases; unmatched bases: 9. Written as DNA, the CDR3 is TGCAGCGCCGAGGGGACAGCATTCTACAATGAGCAGTTCTTC. Its protein is CSAEGTAFYNEQFF.

This sequence joins TRBV21-1 and TRBJ1-2; the D call in the table, TRBD1, was not verified against the DNA. TRBV21-1 has pseudogene status. This CDR3 is built from 13 residues. The CDR3 coding sequence is TGTGCCAGCACCAACAGGGGGCGCTTGGGCTACACCTTC. Its translation: CASTNRGRLGYTF.

This rearrangement joins TRBV4-2 to TRBJ2-3; maybe TRBD1 (6 bases). Per the germline V gene, CDR1 is LGHNA and CDR2 is YNFKEQ. The CDR3 extends over 17 amino acids. V lost 0 bases and J 2 bases, leaving 15 bases between the germline ends. The CDR3 is CASSQDAFGGYTDTQYF. CDR3 sequence (DNA): TGTGCCAGCAGCCAAGATGCTTTTGGGGGCTACACAGATACGCAGTATTTT.

The gene calls are TRBV6-5 and TRBJ1-1; D is unclear. This CDR3 has 14 amino acids. CDR1 MNHEY and CDR2 SVGAGI come from the germline V gene. Trimming took off 6 bases at V and 5 bases at J, with 16 bases between the two ends. The CDR3 protein is CASRQDQGPTEAFF. DNA for the CDR3: TGTGCCAGCAGGCAGGATCAAGGGCCTACTGAAGCTTTCTTT.

The V gene is TRBV2, the J gene TRBJ1-5; D possibly corresponds to TRBD1 (5 bases). The V end was cut by 4 bases, the J end by 0 bases, with 10 bases between. The CDR3 runs to 15 residues. In germline, CDR1 is SNHLY, CDR2 FYNNEI. The CDR3 region is CASSGLGLSNQPQHF. The DNA of the CDR3 is TGTGCCAGCAGTGGTTTGGGACTTAGCAATCAGCCCCAGCATTTT.

A remark on this clonotype: The junction shows a germline mismatch at one end, possibly a read error. The chain has TRBV4-3 and TRBJ2-3; 9 nucleotides agree with TRBD2. Germline lookup yields CDR1 LGHNA and CDR2 YSLEER. CDR3 size: 17 residues. The CDR3 sequence: CASSQDASGDRTDTRYF. The CDR3, as DNA: TGCGCCAGCAGCCAAGACGCTAGCGGGGATCGCACAGATACGCGGTATTTT.

The chain couples TRBV11-2 to TRBJ1-6; TRBD1 is a possible D gene (6 bases). V was trimmed by 5 bases and J by 9 bases, leaving 17 bases between them. Germline CDR1 and CDR2: SGHAT and FQNNGV. The CDR3 spans 15 residues. The CDR3 sequence is CASSPINRAGSPLHF. In nucleotides, the CDR3 is TGTGCCAGCAGCCCCATAAACAGGGCGGGTTCACCCCTCCACTTT.

J is TRBJ2-7 and V is TRBV14; D could derive from TRBD1 or TRBD2 (6 bases each). Deletions cut 0 bases from V and 3 bases from J, with 15 bases between. The CDR3 is 16 amino acids. Germline CDR1 and CDR2: SGHDN and FVKESK. Here the CDR3 reads CASSQDRSEGVYEQYF. DNA of the CDR3: TGTGCCAGCAGCCAAGATCGGTCGGAGGGGGTCTACGAGCAGTACTTC. Looking up the rest from reference TRBV14 and TRBJ2-7 gives the full variable domain: EAGVTQFPSHSVIEKGQTVTLRCDPISGHDNLYWYRRVMGKEIKFLLHFVKESKQDESGMPNNRFLAERTGGTYSTLKVQPAELEDSGVYFCASSQDRSEGVYEQYFGPGTRLTVT.

The chain uses TRBV4-2 and TRBJ2-2; D is unclear. V shed 8 bases and J shed 6 bases, with 13 bases lying between them. This CDR3 has 13 amino acids. Germline V gene sequence: CDR1 LGHNA, CDR2 YNFKEQ. CDR3 sequence reads: CASGPPLSGELFF. The CDR3 DNA is TGTGCCAGCGGACCTCCCCTTTCCGGGGAGCTGTTTTTT.

In its sample, this clonotype was seen a few times. The chain couples TRBV30 to TRBJ2-7; 9 nucleotides match TRBD1. CDR3 size: 13 residues. Germline V gene lookup returns CDR1 GTSNPN and CDR2 SVGIG (reference sequence). Losses at the gene ends were 0 bases for V and 6 bases for J; bases not matched to a gene: 3. As DNA, the CDR3 is TGTGCCTGGAGTGTAGGGGGACAGGGCGAGCAGTACTTC. It codes for CAWSVGGQGEQYF.

This clonotype occurred a few times. This sequence joins TRBV12-3 or TRBV12-4 and TRBJ1-1; a possible D gene is TRBD1 (6 bases). V was trimmed by 5 bases and J by 13 bases, leaving 17 bases between them. The CDR3 covers 12 residues. The CDR3 DNA sequence: TGTGCCAGCAGTCTTACTGGAACAGGGAATTTCTTT. Residues: CASSLTGTGNFF.

This clonotype was seen only a few times. The chain employs TRBV29-1 and TRBJ2-5; 11 positions agree with TRBD2. This CDR3 is 14 amino acids long. Germline V CDR1 and CDR2: SQVTM, ANQGSEA. The V gene end was trimmed by 4 bases and the J gene end by 2 bases; junction bases not matched to a gene: 3. CDR3: CSVASGGLQETQYF. The CDR3 bases are TGCAGCGTTGCTAGCGGGGGGCTTCAAGAGACCCAGTACTTC.